This TCR beta chain is drawn from a study of identical twins. Study outcomes and limitations: Beta clonotypes that were abundant in cord blood contained fewer insertions, a pattern absent from memory repertoires.

This CDR3 is 16 amino acids long. Per the germline V gene, CDR1 is LNHNV and CDR2 is YYDKDF (reference sequence). Trimming removed 3 bases from V and 5 bases from J; junction bases left unmatched: 12. TCRdb reprocessed the 5' RACE reads via MiXCR and lists one record per CDR3 protein. The sample includes hundreds of thousands of distinct CDR3 sequences, roughly an eighth of them seen just once. There are a few counts of this clonotype. Its antigen is undetermined. The same sample was also studied in work on yellow fever vaccine responses in identical twins.

The receptor was derived from a woman under 30 in good health. The rearrangement links TRBV15 to TRBJ2-5, with TRBD1 matching over 7 bases. Sequencing used PBMCs. CDR3 DNA: TGTGCCACCAGCAGTCAGAGGGGGCAGGGCTCGGAGACCCAGTACTTC. Translation gives CATSSQRGQGSETQYF.